This T cell receptor (beta chain) was identified during a study of T cells in Graves' hyperthyroidism and ophthalmopathy. Ten or more counts support this clonotype. CDR3 length: 17 residues. The V gene's germline CDR1 is SGHTA and CDR2 FQGTGA. V gave up 0 bases and J gave up 7 bases; unmatched junction bases: 9. Amplified TCR beta CDR3 regions came from RNA transcripts. The study used the HTBI primer set for a first-round RT-PCR of the TCR CDR3. TCRdb re-called the multiplex PCR reads through MiXCR, storing one row per CDR3 protein. The repertoire holds some 760,000 distinct CDR3 sequences, with approximately 15% as singletons. Stability of Graves' hyperthyroidism was defined as absent ophthalmopathy progression within 18 months. The hyperthyroidism patients had all been newly diagnosed, and their disease duration was under 2 months. Their ages ranged from 18 to 65 years.

The V and J genes are TRBV7-3 and TRBJ2-1, with 10 positions matching TRBD2. This TCR was recovered from a woman in her late teens or twenties with Graves' hyperthyroidism. Sequenced sample: blood. CDR3 protein: CASSLTRLAGERNEQFF. Here the CDR3 DNA reads TGTGCCAGCAGCTTAACGAGGCTAGCGGGAGAAAGGAATGAGCAGTTCTTC.